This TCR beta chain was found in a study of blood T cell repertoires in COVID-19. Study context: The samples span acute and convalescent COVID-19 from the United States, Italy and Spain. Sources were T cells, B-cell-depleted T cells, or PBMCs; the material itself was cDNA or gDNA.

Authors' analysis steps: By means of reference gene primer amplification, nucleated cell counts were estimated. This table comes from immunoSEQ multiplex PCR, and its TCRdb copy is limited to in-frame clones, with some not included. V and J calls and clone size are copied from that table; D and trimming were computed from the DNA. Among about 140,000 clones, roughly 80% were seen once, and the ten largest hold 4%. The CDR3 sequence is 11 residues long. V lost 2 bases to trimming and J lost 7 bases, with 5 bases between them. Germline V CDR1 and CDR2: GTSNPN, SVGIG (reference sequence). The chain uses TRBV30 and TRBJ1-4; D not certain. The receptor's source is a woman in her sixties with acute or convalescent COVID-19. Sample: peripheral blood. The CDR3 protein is CAWSIAEKLFF. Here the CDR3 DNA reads TGTGCCTGGAGTATAGCTGAAAAACTGTTTTTT.